One and the same sample provided the 19 T cell receptor beta chains below, sequenced in a study of CXCR3-negative and CXCR3-positive naive CD8 T cells (dated by TCRdb to between 2018 and 2021). This sample was sequenced with a NextSeq 550. The Human TCR Profiling Kit (MiLaboratory) was used to prepare UMI-labeled 5' RACE TRB cDNA libraries. After TCRdb reprocessed the reads, each CDR3 protein sequence was kept as one row, without DNA. This sample's records show fewer than 9,000 distinct CDR3 sequences. The ten largest make up approximately 2.2% of the sample. The source material was naive CXCR3- CD8+ T cells from blood. According to the study, the label for this sample's cell subset or site signals: CD45RO-CCR7+CD27+CD95- naive CD8+ T cells lacking CXCR3 (TNR3-). Every receptor here comes from a human donor in good health. Some clones in this sample may be carry-over from other donors' samples.

V usage is TRBV5-1 and J usage is TRBJ2-7; the TCRdb call, TRBD1, lacks DNA for checking. The V gene's germline CDR1 is SGHRS and CDR2 YFSETQ. This CDR3 has 13 residues. The CDR3: CASSSPSSYEQYF. The variable domain in full, completed from reference TRBV5-1 and TRBJ2-7, reads KAGVTQTPRYLIKTRGQQVTLSCSPISGHRSVSWYQQTPGQGLQFLFEYFSETQRNKGNFPGRFSGRQFSNSRSEMNVSTLELGDSALYLCASSSPSSYEQYFGPGTRLTVT.

The genes are TRBV7-2 and TRBJ2-1; TCRdb reports TRBD2, a call that lacks DNA to check it against. Per germline, CDR1 SGHTA and CDR2 FQGNSA. This CDR3 region has 16 residues. The CDR3 protein is CASSSPSGRAGNEQFF.

Its frequency marks this clonotype as medium-sized. This rearrangement joins TRBV29-1 to TRBJ2-1; TCRdb selects TRBD1, and the lack of DNA leaves this call unchecked. Per germline, CDR1 SQVTM and CDR2 ANQGSEA. CDR3 length equals 16 residues. CDR3 residues: CSVERGSGDTYNEQFF.

This clonotype is medium-sized (0.01 to 0.1%) by frequency. The chain combines TRBV29-1 with TRBJ2-7; TCRdb gives TRBD1 as the D gene, but with no DNA this cannot be confirmed. CDR1 and CDR2 from the germline V gene are SQVTM and ANQGSEA. This CDR3 is 13 amino acids long. The CDR3 is CSYVTRDSYEQYF.

CDR3 residues: CASLQTSGMVEQYF. The V call is TRBV14, the J call TRBJ2-7; TCRdb designates TRBD2, a call that cannot be tested without DNA. The CDR3 is 14 residues long. Germline lookup yields CDR1 SGHDN and CDR2 FVKESK.

This rearrangement joins TRBV27 to TRBJ2-3; the D gene TCRdb calls, TRBD2, cannot be checked with no DNA. CDR1 and CDR2 (germline): MNHEY, SMNVEV (reference sequence). This CDR3 region has 16 residues. The CDR3 sequence is CASSWGLATSTDTQYF.

This clonotype registers medium-sized by frequency. The chain recombines TRBV4-1 with TRBJ1-2; as DNA is missing, the TRBD1 call by TCRdb cannot be tested. The CDR3 has 16 residues. Germline V CDR1 and CDR2: MGHRA, YSYEKL. This chain's CDR3 is CASNTRDRETNYGYTF.

This clonotype is called medium-sized based on its frequency. This chain joins TRBV7-8 and TRBJ2-7; TCRdb names TRBD2, which stays unverified in the absence of DNA. The CDR3 is made up of 15 amino acids. The germline V gene encodes CDR1 SGHVS and CDR2 FQNEAQ. CDR3 residues: CASSPRVRESHEQYF.

The V call is TRBV11-2, the J call TRBJ2-3; TCRdb's D call, TRBD1, is unchecked because there is no DNA. The CDR3 covers 16 residues. The germline V gene has CDR1 SGHAT and CDR2 FQNNGV. The CDR3 region is CASSLYGTGGKDTQYF.

The CDR3: CASSFTDRAEQYF. This chain joins TRBV27 and TRBJ2-7; as DNA is missing, the TRBD1 call by TCRdb cannot be tested. The CDR3 sequence is 13 residues long. From germline, CDR1 is MNHEY and CDR2 SMNVEV (reference sequence).

This clonotype is medium-sized by frequency. CDR3: CSAEREGLGEQFF. V usage is TRBV29-1 and J usage is TRBJ2-1; TCRdb's D call of TRBD2 is untestable without DNA. The CDR3 totals 13 residues. Germline V gene data show CDR1 as SQVTM and CDR2 as ANQGSEA.

This clonotype is deemed medium-sized by its frequency. The J gene is TRBJ2-6, the V gene TRBV25-1. The CDR3 covers 12 residues. Germline loops: CDR1 MGHDK, CDR2 SYGVNS. The CDR3 loop reads CASSEANNVLTF.

The rearrangement uses TRBV2 and TRBJ2-3. Germline V gene data show CDR1 as SNHLY and CDR2 as FYNNEI. This CDR3 spans 12 amino acids. This CDR3 reads CASKSSTDTQYF. Full variable domain (rest looked up from reference TRBV2 and TRBJ2-3): EPEVTQTPSHQVTQMGQEVILRCVPISNHLYFYWYRQILGQKVEFLVSFYNNEISEKSEIFDDQFSVERPDGSNFTLKIRSTKLEDSAMYFCASKSSTDTQYFGPGTRLTVL.

By frequency, this clonotype is large (0.1 to 1%). V and J are TRBV6-2 or TRBV6-3 and TRBJ2-1; as DNA is missing, the TRBD2 call by TCRdb cannot be tested. The CDR3 contains 15 residues. CDR1 is MNHEY and CDR2 is SVGEGT in the germline V gene. CDR3 protein: CASSYSLAGVGEQFF.

The gene calls are TRBV29-1 and TRBJ2-1; TCRdb gives TRBD2 as the D gene, but with no DNA this cannot be confirmed. The CDR3 contains 14 residues. The germline V gene has CDR1 SQVTM and CDR2 ANQGSEA. This CDR3 is CSVAGSAPSSEQFF.

Measured by frequency, this clonotype is medium-sized. This chain joins TRBV20-1 and TRBJ2-1; TCRdb outputs TRBD1, but without DNA this stays unchecked. There are 14 residues in the CDR3. Germline V gives CDR1 DFQATT, CDR2 SNEGSKA (reference sequence). CDR3 protein: CSAPGQENYNEQFF.

This clonotype is called medium-sized (0.01 to 0.1%) based on its frequency. This rearrangement joins TRBV28 to TRBJ2-3; TCRdb picks TRBD2, but there is no DNA to check that call. The germline V gene has CDR1 MDHEN and CDR2 SYDVKM. The CDR3 has 15 amino acids. The CDR3: CASALLAEGTDTQYF.

V gene TRBV20-1 combines with J gene TRBJ1-2; the D call of TRBD1 rests on TCRdb alone, since no DNA is present to check it. Germline V lookup: CDR1 DFQATT, CDR2 SNEGSKA (reference sequence). This CDR3 region has 13 residues. CDR3 sequence: CSARLLDSYGYTF.

This clonotype shows up as medium-sized (0.01 to 0.1%) by frequency. The rearrangement links TRBV7-9 to TRBJ1-1. The CDR3 is 13 amino acids. CDR1 and CDR2 from the germline V gene are SEHNR and FQNEAQ (reference sequence). The CDR3 loop is CASSPRENTEAFF. Variable domain in full (rest from reference TRBV7-9 and TRBJ1-1): DTGVSQNPRHKITKRGQNVTFRCDPISEHNRLYWYRQTLGQGPEFLTYFQNEAQLEKSRLLSDRFSAERPKGSFSTLEIQRTEQGDSAMYLCASSPRENTEAFFGQGTRLTVV.